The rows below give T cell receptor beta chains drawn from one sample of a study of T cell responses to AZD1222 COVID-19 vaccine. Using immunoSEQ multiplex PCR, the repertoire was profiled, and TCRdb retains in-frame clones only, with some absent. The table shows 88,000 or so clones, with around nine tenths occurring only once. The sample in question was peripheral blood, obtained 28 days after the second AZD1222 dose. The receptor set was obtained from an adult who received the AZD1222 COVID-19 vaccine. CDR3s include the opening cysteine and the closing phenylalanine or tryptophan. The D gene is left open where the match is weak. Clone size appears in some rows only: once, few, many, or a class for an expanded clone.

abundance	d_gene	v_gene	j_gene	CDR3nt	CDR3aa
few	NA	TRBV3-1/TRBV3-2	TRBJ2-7	TGTGCCAGCAGCCTCCTCGGGGGCGAGCAGTACTTC	CASSLLGGEQYF
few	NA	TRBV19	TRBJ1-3	TGTGCCAGTAGTACCCTCTCTGGAAACACCATATATTTT	CASSTLSGNTIYF
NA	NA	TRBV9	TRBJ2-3	TGTGCCAGCAGTCGCCCGGGCGGGGCTAGCACAGATACGCAGTATTTT	CASSRPGGASTDTQYF
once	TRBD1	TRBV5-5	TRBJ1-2	TGTGCCAGCAGCTTATACAGGGGGCAAACGAGCGGCTACACCTTC	CASSLYRGQTSGYTF
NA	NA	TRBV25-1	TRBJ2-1	TGTGCCAGCAGTAATTACAATGAGCAGTTCTTC	CASSNYNEQFF
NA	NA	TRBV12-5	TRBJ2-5	TGTGCTAGTGGTTTGAGGGTAGAGACCCAGTACTTC	CASGLRVETQYF
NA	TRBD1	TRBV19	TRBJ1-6	TGTGCCAGTAGTATGAGACAGGGATCACCCCTCCACTTT	CASSMRQGSPLHF
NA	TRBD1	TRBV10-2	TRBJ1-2	TGCGCCAGCAGTGGGACAGGGGGCGGCTATGGCTACACCTTC	CASSGTGGGYGYTF
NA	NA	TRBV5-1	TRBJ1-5	TGCGCCAGCAGCTTGGATGGGGGGGCCCAGCCCCAGCATTTT	CASSLDGGAQPQHF
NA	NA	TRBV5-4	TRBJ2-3	TGTGCCAGCAGCTTGCAAGAAGGCACAGATACGCAGTATTTT	CASSLQEGTDTQYF
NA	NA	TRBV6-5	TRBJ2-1	TGTGCCAGCAGCTCGCCCCGACAGTTAAGGGAGCAGTTCTTC	CASSSPRQLREQFF
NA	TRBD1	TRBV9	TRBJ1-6	TGTGCCAGCAGCGTAGCCACAGGGGCTCAGGATTCACCCCTCCACTTT	CASSVATGAQDSPLHF
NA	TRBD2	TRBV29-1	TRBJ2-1	TGCAGCGTTGAGAAGCGGGGGCCTGATAAACCCTACAATGAGCAGTTCTTC	CSVEKRGPDKPYNEQFF
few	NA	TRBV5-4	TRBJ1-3	TGTGCCAGCAGCACCTGGCGCCAATCTGGAAACACCATATATTTT	CASSTWRQSGNTIYF
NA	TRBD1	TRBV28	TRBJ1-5	TGTGCCAGCAGTTCCGGACAGGGTGATCAGCCCCAGCATTTT	CASSSGQGDQPQHF
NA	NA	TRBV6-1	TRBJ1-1	TGTGCCAGCAGTGATAAGACAGAGCCGAACACTGAAGCTTTCTTT	CASSDKTEPNTEAFF
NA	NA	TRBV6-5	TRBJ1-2	TGTGCCAGCAGTTACTCTGGCAGGGTAGGCTACACCTTC	CASSYSGRVGYTF
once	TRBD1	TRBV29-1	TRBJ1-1	TGCAGCGTTAGGGGACAGCCGGAAGCTTTCTTT	CSVRGQPEAFF
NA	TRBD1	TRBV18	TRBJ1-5	TGTGCCAGCTCTCTTGGACAGGGTAGCAATCAGCCCCAGCATTTT	CASSLGQGSNQPQHF
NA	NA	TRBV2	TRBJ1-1	TGTGCCAGCAGCCTTTTGGGGGGAGGTTTGAACACTGAAGCTTTCTTT	CASSLLGGGLNTEAFF
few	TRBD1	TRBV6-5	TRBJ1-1	TGTGCCAGCAGATACCGGGACAGGGTGAACACTGAAGCTTTCTTT	CASRYRDRVNTEAFF
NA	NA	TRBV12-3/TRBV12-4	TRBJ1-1	TGTGCCAGCAGGAGGGGCCAGAACACTGAAGCTTTCTTT	CASRRGQNTEAFF
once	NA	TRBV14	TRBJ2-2	TGTGCCAGCAGCCAAGAGCCCGCCCTACTAGGCCCCGCGAACACCGGGGAGCTGTTTTTT	CASSQEPALLGPANTGELFF
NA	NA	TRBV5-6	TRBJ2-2	TGTGCCAGCAGCTTGGCGTTACCAGGGCTCACCGGGGAGCTGTTTTTT	CASSLALPGLTGELFF
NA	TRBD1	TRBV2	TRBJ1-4	TGTGCCAGCAGTGTTAACAGGGGGCTGGTTGAAAAACTGTTTTTT	CASSVNRGLVEKLFF
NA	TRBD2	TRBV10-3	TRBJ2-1	TGTGCCATCAGTGAGGCGGGGGACGAGCAGTTCTTC	CAISEAGDEQFF
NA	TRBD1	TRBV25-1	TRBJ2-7	TGTGCAAGCTCCCCTTGGGGACAGGGGTACGAGCAGTACTTC	CASSPWGQGYEQYF
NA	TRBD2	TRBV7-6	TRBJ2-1	TGTGCCAGCAAACTTCTAGCGGGGGGGCATGATGAGCAGTTCTTC	CASKLLAGGHDEQFF
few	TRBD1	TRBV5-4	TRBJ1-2	TGTGCCAGCAGCCCGGTGGGACAGGAGGGAGGCTACACCTTC	CASSPVGQEGGYTF
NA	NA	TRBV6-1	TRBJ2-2	TGTGCCAGCAGTGAGGCCCAATTGCGGGAGCTGTTTTTT	CASSEAQLRELFF
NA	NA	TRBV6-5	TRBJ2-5	TGTGCCAGCAGCTACGCGCCGGGACGACAAGAGACCCAGTACTTC	CASSYAPGRQETQYF
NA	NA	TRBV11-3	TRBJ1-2	TGTGCCAGCAGCTTAGAGTACGGGGCCGGCTACACCTTC	CASSLEYGAGYTF
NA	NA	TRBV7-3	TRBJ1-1	TGTGCCAGCAGCTTAGACGGGTTGGGGACTGAAGCTTTCTTT	CASSLDGLGTEAFF
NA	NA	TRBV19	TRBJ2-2	TGTGCCAGTAGTATAAGTAGCGCGAACACCGGGGAGCTGTTTTTT	CASSISSANTGELFF
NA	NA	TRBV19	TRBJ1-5	TGTGCCAGTAGTATCGACAGAGATCAGCCCCAGCATTTT	CASSIDRDQPQHF
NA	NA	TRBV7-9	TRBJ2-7	TGTGCCAGCAGTTTCACGAGGGGGTCCTACGAGCAGTACTTC	CASSFTRGSYEQYF
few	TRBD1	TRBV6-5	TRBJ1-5	TGTGCCAGCAGTCCCCTGGGACAGAGCAATCAGCCCCAGCATTTT	CASSPLGQSNQPQHF
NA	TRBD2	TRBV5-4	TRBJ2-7	TGTGCCAGCAGCTTGAGGGAGGGAAACGAGCAGTACTTC	CASSLREGNEQYF
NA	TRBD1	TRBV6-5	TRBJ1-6	TGTGCCACCGGACGGACAGGGAGCAATTCACCCCTCCACTTT	CATGRTGSNSPLHF
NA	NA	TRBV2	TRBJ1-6	TGTGCCAGCACCGGACAGAGTAATTCACCCCTCCACTTT	CASTGQSNSPLHF
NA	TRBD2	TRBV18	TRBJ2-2	TGTGCCAGCTCACCACCTACGGGGGGGAACACCGGGGAGCTGTTTTTT	CASSPPTGGNTGELFF
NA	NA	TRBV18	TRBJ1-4	TGTGCCAGCTCACCGTCGTCCGGGGCAACTAATGAAAAACTGTTTTTT	CASSPSSGATNEKLFF
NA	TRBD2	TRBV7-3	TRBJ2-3	TGTGCCAGCAGCTTAATTCCAGCGGGGGGGCCGTCAGATACGCAGTATTTT	CASSLIPAGGPSDTQYF
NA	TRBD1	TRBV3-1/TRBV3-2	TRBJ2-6	TGTGCCAGCAGCCCCTTCACAGGGGGCTCTGGGGCCAACGTCCTGACTTTC	CASSPFTGGSGANVLTF
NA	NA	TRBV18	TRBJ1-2	TGTGCCAGCTCACCACCCGAGAGGAACAGGGATGGCTACACCTTC	CASSPPERNRDGYTF
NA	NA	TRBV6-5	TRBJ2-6	TGTGCCAGCAGTTACTCGACCAGCTCTGGGGCCAACGTCCTGACTTTC	CASSYSTSSGANVLTF
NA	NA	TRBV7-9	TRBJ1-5	TGTGCCAGCAGCCCAGGGATTACGGGCAATCAGCCCCAGCATTTT	CASSPGITGNQPQHF